The 4 T cell receptor beta chains below all came from one sample that was sequenced in a study of blood T cell repertoires in COVID-19. The protocol was immunoSEQ multiplex PCR, while the TCRdb copy is restricted to in-frame clones and leaves out a portion. The sample yields approximately 300,000 clones, roughly 90% seen once. The material sequenced was peripheral blood. The receptors here all came from a man aged 18 to 29 who had recovered from COVID-19.

This chain uses TRBV6-5 with TRBJ1-3, with a tentative D call TRBD1 (6 bases). The CDR3 extends over 14 amino acids. Looked up from germline, CDR1 is MNHEY and CDR2 is SVGAGI. V lost 6 bases and J 4 bases, leaving 13 bases between the germline ends. CDR3 DNA sequence: TGTGCCAGCAGCTCACAGGGCCAAGGAAACACCATATATTTT. This translates into CASSSQGQGNTIYF.

The chain is built from TRBV9 and TRBJ2-1; TRBD1 is a possible D gene (5 bases). V shed 0 bases and J shed 6 bases, with 16 bases lying between them. The CDR3 covers 16 residues. Germline CDR1 SGDLS, CDR2 YYNGEE. As DNA, the CDR3 is TGTGCCAGCAGCGTAGCCGGCGTTTCCAGGGCCAATGAGCAGTTCTTC. Translating gives CASSVAGVSRANEQFF.

The J gene is TRBJ1-2, the V gene TRBV4-3, with a tentative D call TRBD1 (5 bases). The CDR3 consists of 18 residues. Germline V gene sequence: CDR1 LGHNA, CDR2 YSLEER. V was trimmed by 0 bases and J by 5 bases, leaving 22 bases between them. The CDR3 DNA is TGCGCCAGCAGCCAAGAGCAAAATTTGGGGCGCCCTATGTATGGCTACACCTTC. Translated, it gives CASSQEQNLGRPMYGYTF.

The chain has TRBV5-3 and TRBJ1-5, with TRBD1 as a possible D gene (5 bases). TRBV5-3 is noted as an ORF with a role that remains uncertain. This CDR3 has 19 residues. Between the trimmed V and J ends, which lost 5 bases and 3 bases, there was a span of 27 bases. The CDR3 nucleotides are TGTGCCAGAAGTTACCAGGTCCCTTACCCCTGGGGGGACAATCAGCCCCAGCATTTT. Translated, it gives CARSYQVPYPWGDNQPQHF.